This TCR beta chain was captured in a study of shared clonotypes between healthy human individuals. Findings and caveats of the study: Naive CD4 clonotypes overlapped across several donors at around 4.8%.

Replicate PCRs for sorted subsets used about 200 ng DNA; this equaled 25,000 to 35,000 T cell genomes. TCRdb's table, derived via immunoSEQ multiplex PCR, lists solely in-frame clones and lacks some. The sample consists of some 1.1 million clones, 70% to 85% of them appearing once. Remarks on this clone: Its antigen is not known.

Deletions cut 1 base from V and 4 bases from J, with 10 bases between. The CDR3 totals 14 residues. Germline-derived CDR1 and CDR2 are LGHNA and YNFKEQ. V and J are TRBV4-2 and TRBJ1-2; D remains ambiguous. The sample taken for sequencing was memory CD4+ T cells from PBMCs. Subset meaning: CD45RA-negative fraction. The source is a man aged 18 to 30 in good health. Some clones in this sample may be carry-over from other donors' samples. The CDR3 DNA follows: TGTGCCAGCAGCCAAGGGGCCCGGACCTATGGCTACACCTTC. It encodes CASSQGARTYGYTF.